This T cell receptor (beta chain) derives from a study of cytomegalovirus exposure and HLA in healthy donors. Study results and limitations: DRB1 had the most TCR associations and HLA-C the fewest, a later analysis found, with rates varying by HLA locus.

To note about this clone: The antigen remains unidentified.

PCR amplification relied on 60 Vbeta primers (plus 13 Jbeta primers). Method: immunoSEQ multiplex PCR; TCRdb's copy keeps in-frame clones and lacks some. The data hold roughly 130,000 clones, with roughly 80% observed a single time. The clonotype was recovered from a boy younger than 18 in good health and CMV-seronegative. Material: PBMCs.

The CDR3 bases are TGTGCCAGCAGTGCCGGGACTAGCGGGATGGCCGATGAGCAGTTCTTC. It codes for CASSAGTSGMADEQFF. The V and J genes are TRBV25-1 and TRBJ2-1; 13 bases are shared with TRBD2. CDR1 is MGHDK and CDR2 is SYGVNS in the germline V gene. The CDR3 contains 16 residues. Germline trimming cut 4 bases from V and 8 bases from J; bases unmatched to any gene: 8. The full variable domain, with the rest looked up from reference TRBV25-1 and TRBJ2-1, is EADIYQTPRYLVIGTGKKITLECSQTMGHDKMYWYQQDPGMELHLIHYSYGVNSTEKGDLSSESTVSRIRTEHFPLTLESARPSHTSQYLCASSAGTSGMADEQFFGPGTRLTVL.